This is a list of T cell receptor beta chains from one sample in a study of PD-L1 blockade in urothelial cancer. Sequencing used immunoSEQ multiplex PCR; TCRdb keeps in-frame clones, though not all of them. The sample shows tens of thousands of clones, about four fifths of them seen only once. The sequencing here drew on PBMCs, taken around atezolizumab (anti-PD-L1) treatment. The receptors were sampled from a man aged 60 to 69 with urothelial cancer. Both conserved end residues are part of each CDR3. Each record gives: J gene, V gene, D gene, clone size, CDR3 protein, CDR3 DNA. A D gene is named only where the DNA matches it firmly. Only some rows state a clone size, as once, few, many or a class for expanded clones.

J: TRBJ2-3; V: TRBV5-1; D: TRBD1; size: -; CDR3: CASLQGVYPTDTQYF; DNA: TGCGCCAGCCTTCAGGGGGTCTATCCCACAGATACGCAGTATTTT
J: TRBJ2-7; V: TRBV6-1; D: -; size: -; CDR3: CASTFNHGLYEQYF; DNA: TGTGCCAGCACCTTTAACCATGGACTCTACGAGCAGTACTTC
J: TRBJ2-2; V: TRBV30; D: TRBD1; size: -; CDR3: CAWSVPPWTGNTGELFF; DNA: TGTGCCTGGAGTGTACCCCCCTGGACAGGGAACACCGGGGAGCTGTTTTTT
J: TRBJ2-7; V: TRBV13; D: -; size: -; CDR3: CASSLGAQGTREQYF; DNA: TGTGCCAGCAGCTTAGGAGCCCAGGGGACCCGCGAGCAGTACTTC
J: TRBJ2-5; V: TRBV11-2; D: -; size: -; CDR3: CASSLSGLTQETQYF; DNA: TGTGCCAGCAGCTTATCCGGACTAACACAAGAGACCCAGTACTTC
J: TRBJ2-2; V: TRBV23-1; D: TRBD1; size: -; CDR3: CASSQNRGQNTGELFF; DNA: TGCGCCAGCAGTCAAAACAGGGGGCAGAACACCGGGGAGCTGTTTTTT
J: TRBJ2-5; V: TRBV2; D: TRBD1; size: -; CDR3: CASRGTGGLETQYF; DNA: TGTGCCAGCAGGGGGACAGGGGGACTGGAGACCCAGTACTTC
J: TRBJ1-4; V: TRBV6-6; D: TRBD1; size: -; CDR3: CASSATGAQLFF; DNA: TGTGCCAGCAGTGCTACAGGGGCGCAACTGTTTTTT
J: TRBJ2-5; V: TRBV5-4; D: -; size: -; CDR3: CASSFSRGGETQYF; DNA: TGTGCCAGCAGCTTTTCACGGGGTGGGGAGACCCAGTACTTC
J: TRBJ2-7; V: TRBV11-2; D: -; size: -; CDR3: CASSLVGGAGLGGEQYF; DNA: TGTGCCAGCAGCTTAGTAGGGGGCGCGGGGCTCGGGGGCGAGCAGTACTTC
J: TRBJ2-1; V: TRBV7-8; D: TRBD1; size: few; CDR3: CASSPRPGQNYNEQFF; DNA: TGTGCCAGCAGCCCGCGCCCGGGACAGAATTACAATGAGCAGTTCTTC
J: TRBJ2-5; V: TRBV30; D: TRBD2; size: -; CDR3: CAWNNGGARETQYF; DNA: TGTGCCTGGAACAACGGGGGGGCCCGGGAGACCCAGTACTTC
J: TRBJ2-2; V: TRBV5-1; D: -; size: -; CDR3: CASSLGYSTGELFF; DNA: TGCGCCAGCAGTTTGGGTTACAGCACCGGGGAGCTGTTTTTT
J: TRBJ1-5; V: TRBV27; D: -; size: -; CDR3: CASRSTDWNQPQHF; DNA: TGTGCCAGCAGGTCAACTGATTGGAATCAGCCCCAGCATTTT
J: TRBJ1-6; V: TRBV2; D: TRBD1; size: once; CDR3: CASSGDRGNSPLHF; DNA: TGTGCCAGCAGTGGGGACAGGGGGAATTCACCCCTCCACTTT
J: TRBJ1-4; V: TRBV5-1; D: -; size: -; CDR3: CASSLNGMGAEKLFF; DNA: TGCGCCAGCAGCTTGAACGGGATGGGGGCTGAAAAACTGTTTTTT
J: TRBJ2-7; V: TRBV28; D: TRBD1; size: -; CDR3: CASSSGTEDYEQYF; DNA: TGTGCCAGCAGTTCCGGGACAGAAGACTACGAGCAGTACTTC
J: TRBJ2-5; V: TRBV5-6; D: -; size: -; CDR3: CASSLGAFQETQYF; DNA: TGTGCCAGCAGCTTGGGAGCCTTCCAAGAGACCCAGTACTTC
J: TRBJ2-7; V: TRBV29-1; D: TRBD1; size: -; CDR3: CSVGQGFSYEQYF; DNA: TGCAGCGTAGGACAGGGCTTCTCCTACGAGCAGTACTTC
J: TRBJ1-5; V: TRBV28; D: -; size: -; CDR3: CASSFRGYQPQHF; DNA: TGTGCCAGCAGTTTTCGAGGGTATCAGCCCCAGCATTTT
J: TRBJ2-3; V: TRBV6-1; D: TRBD2; size: once; CDR3: CASTRAGADTQYF; DNA: TGTGCCAGCACCAGGGCGGGGGCAGATACGCAGTATTTT
J: TRBJ2-3; V: TRBV11-2; D: -; size: -; CDR3: CASSLSGTDTQYF; DNA: TGTGCCAGCAGCTTGAGCGGCACAGATACGCAGTATTTT
J: TRBJ1-4; V: TRBV29-1; D: -; size: -; CDR3: CSVEQGSEKLFF; DNA: TGCAGCGTTGAACAGGGTAGTGAAAAACTGTTTTTT
J: TRBJ2-1; V: TRBV18; D: -; size: -; CDR3: CASSPEQETYNEQFF; DNA: TGTGCCAGCTCACCGGAACAGGAGACCTACAATGAGCAGTTCTTC
J: TRBJ1-4; V: TRBV4-1; D: TRBD1; size: -; CDR3: CASSHFGRARGEKLFF; DNA: TGCGCCAGCAGCCATTTCGGGCGAGCCAGGGGGGAAAAACTGTTTTTT
J: TRBJ2-1; V: TRBV7-2; D: -; size: -; CDR3: CASSLVGRNEQFF; DNA: TGTGCCAGCAGCTTAGTGGGGCGGAATGAGCAGTTCTTC
J: TRBJ2-1; V: TRBV18; D: TRBD2; size: -; CDR3: CASSPWTSGTYNEQFF; DNA: TGTGCCAGCTCACCTTGGACTAGCGGAACCTACAATGAGCAGTTCTTC